Listed below are T cell receptor beta chains from one sample, sequenced in a study of shared clonotypes between healthy human individuals. The data were produced by immunoSEQ multiplex PCR, yet TCRdb's version contains in-frame clones alone and is incomplete. The data contain approximately 2,300,000 clones, 80% to 95% of them seen just once; the ten biggest clones take up 0.37%. Sequencing input: naive CD4+ T cells from PBMCs. These receptors came from a man younger than 35 in good health. Some clones in this sample may be carry-over from other donors' samples. Both conserved end residues are part of each CDR3. A D gene is named only where the DNA matches it firmly. Size is stated for part of the rows, as once, few or many counts, or as a class when the clone is expanded.

v_call: TRBV28
clone_size: NA
j_call: TRBJ2-1
d_call: NA
cdr3_nt: TGTGCCAGCAGAGGTACGAGCTCCTACAATGAGCAGTTCTTC
cdr3_aa: CASRGTSSYNEQFF

v_call: TRBV10-3
clone_size: NA
j_call: TRBJ1-2
d_call: NA
cdr3_nt: TGTGCCATCAGTGAGTCGGTCAGGGATGGCTACACCTTC
cdr3_aa: CAISESVRDGYTF

v_call: TRBV6-5
clone_size: once
j_call: TRBJ1-2
d_call: NA
cdr3_nt: TGTGCCAGCAGCCGTACCACAGGATCCGGTGGCTACACCTTC
cdr3_aa: CASSRTTGSGGYTF

v_call: TRBV7-6
clone_size: NA
j_call: TRBJ2-2
d_call: NA
cdr3_nt: TGTGCCAGCAGTTCCGGACAAAACACCGGGGAGCTGTTTTTT
cdr3_aa: CASSSGQNTGELFF

v_call: TRBV7-2
clone_size: NA
j_call: TRBJ2-7
d_call: NA
cdr3_nt: TGTGCCAGCAGCTCACGTAGGACCCCAGTGGGCTACTACGAGCAGTACTTC
cdr3_aa: CASSSRRTPVGYYEQYF

v_call: TRBV5-1
clone_size: NA
j_call: TRBJ1-5
d_call: TRBD1
cdr3_nt: TGCGCCAGCAGCCCTGGGACAGATCTTTCGCCCCAGCATTTT
cdr3_aa: CASSPGTDLSPQHF

v_call: TRBV27
clone_size: NA
j_call: TRBJ2-3
d_call: NA
cdr3_nt: TGTGCCAGCAGAGCGGCACGCTTGAATACGCAGTATTTT
cdr3_aa: CASRAARLNTQYF

v_call: TRBV2
clone_size: NA
j_call: TRBJ1-1
d_call: NA
cdr3_nt: TGTGCCAGCAGTGCCTCGGGGGGCACTGAAGCTTTCTTT
cdr3_aa: CASSASGGTEAFF

v_call: TRBV6-1
clone_size: once
j_call: TRBJ1-5
d_call: NA
cdr3_nt: TGTGCCAGCAGTGAAGAGCCGGGGTCCTTCCTGAGCAATCAGCCCCAGCATTTT
cdr3_aa: CASSEEPGSFLSNQPQHF

v_call: TRBV28
clone_size: NA
j_call: TRBJ2-1
d_call: NA
cdr3_nt: TGTGCCGTCGGCAGGGTCTACAATGAGCAGTTCTTC
cdr3_aa: CAVGRVYNEQFF

v_call: TRBV6-1
clone_size: NA
j_call: TRBJ2-7
d_call: NA
cdr3_nt: TGTGCCAGCAGTACTGGTCAGGGTGCAGTCGAGCAGTACTTC
cdr3_aa: CASSTGQGAVEQYF

v_call: TRBV11-2
clone_size: NA
j_call: TRBJ1-2
d_call: NA
cdr3_nt: TGTGCCAGCAGCTTAGGGGGCGGCTATGGCTACACCTTC
cdr3_aa: CASSLGGGYGYTF

v_call: TRBV6-5
clone_size: NA
j_call: TRBJ1-2
d_call: TRBD1
cdr3_nt: TGTGCCAGCAGTTACTCGGGCAGGGGGAACTATGGCTACACCTTC
cdr3_aa: CASSYSGRGNYGYTF

v_call: TRBV7-8
clone_size: NA
j_call: TRBJ1-4
d_call: NA
cdr3_nt: TGTGCCAGCAGCTCAGCCCGGGAGGGGGTGCGTGAAAAACTGTTTTTT
cdr3_aa: CASSSAREGVREKLFF

v_call: TRBV2
clone_size: NA
j_call: TRBJ1-4
d_call: TRBD1
cdr3_nt: TGTGCCAGCAGTTGGGGACAGTTGGCTGAAAAACTGTTTTTT
cdr3_aa: CASSWGQLAEKLFF

v_call: TRBV5-1
clone_size: NA
j_call: TRBJ2-1
d_call: NA
cdr3_nt: TGCGCCAGCAGCTACACGACAGCTAACAATGAGCAGTTCTTC
cdr3_aa: CASSYTTANNEQFF

v_call: TRBV7-9
clone_size: NA
j_call: TRBJ1-2
d_call: NA
cdr3_nt: TGTGCCAGCAGCCAAACTGATGGCTACACCTTC
cdr3_aa: CASSQTDGYTF

v_call: TRBV28
clone_size: NA
j_call: TRBJ1-2
d_call: TRBD1
cdr3_nt: TGTGCCAGCAGTTTAAGTCCAGGGGGGTATCCAGGGGGCTACACCTTC
cdr3_aa: CASSLSPGGYPGGYTF

v_call: TRBV5-4
clone_size: NA
j_call: TRBJ2-5
d_call: TRBD2
cdr3_nt: TGTGCCAGCAGCTTGGGGGTAGCGGGGTCGGTGGAGACCCAGTACTTC
cdr3_aa: CASSLGVAGSVETQYF

v_call: TRBV15
clone_size: NA
j_call: TRBJ2-7
d_call: NA
cdr3_nt: TGTGCCACCAGCACCCGTAGGCCTGGCGAGCAGTACTTC
cdr3_aa: CATSTRRPGEQYF

v_call: TRBV2
clone_size: once
j_call: TRBJ2-5
d_call: TRBD2
cdr3_nt: TGTGCCAGCAGCGAAGCGCCTCCGAGGCTAGCGGGTGTAACCCAAGAGACCCAGTACTTC
cdr3_aa: CASSEAPPRLAGVTQETQYF

v_call: TRBV4-2
clone_size: once
j_call: TRBJ2-7
d_call: NA
cdr3_nt: TGTGCCAGCAGCCAAGATCAAAGGGTCTTCTACGAGCAGTACTTC
cdr3_aa: CASSQDQRVFYEQYF

v_call: TRBV30
clone_size: NA
j_call: TRBJ1-2
d_call: TRBD1
cdr3_nt: TGTGCCGGGGGGACAGGGAAGGACTATGGCTACACCTTC
cdr3_aa: CAGGTGKDYGYTF

v_call: TRBV2
clone_size: few
j_call: TRBJ1-5
d_call: TRBD1
cdr3_nt: TGTGCCAGCAGTGGGACAGGGGCCTATCAGCCCCAGCATTTT
cdr3_aa: CASSGTGAYQPQHF

v_call: TRBV5-1
clone_size: NA
j_call: TRBJ1-1
d_call: NA
cdr3_nt: TGCGCCAGCAGCTTGCAGGGCGCGAACACTGAAGCTTTCTTT
cdr3_aa: CASSLQGANTEAFF

v_call: TRBV7-8
clone_size: NA
j_call: TRBJ2-4
d_call: NA
cdr3_nt: TGTGCCAGCAGCTTATGGCGGGTGTCTGGGGCCAAAAACATTCAGTACTTC
cdr3_aa: CASSLWRVSGAKNIQYF

v_call: TRBV29-1
clone_size: NA
j_call: TRBJ2-3
d_call: NA
cdr3_nt: TGCAGCGTTGAAGGCACAGACCCTAGCACAGATACGCAGTATTTT
cdr3_aa: CSVEGTDPSTDTQYF

v_call: TRBV30
clone_size: NA
j_call: TRBJ1-1
d_call: NA
cdr3_nt: TGTGCCTGGAGAAGGGATCCTGAAGCTTTCTTT
cdr3_aa: CAWRRDPEAFF

v_call: TRBV4-3
clone_size: NA
j_call: TRBJ1-5
d_call: TRBD1
cdr3_nt: TGCGCCAGCAGCCAAGACGCCGGGACAGGGGTCCAGCATTTT
cdr3_aa: CASSQDAGTGVQHF

v_call: TRBV4-2
clone_size: NA
j_call: TRBJ1-3
d_call: NA
cdr3_nt: TGTGCCAGCAGCCGGCCGGCGGGGGTTTCTGGAAACACCATATATTTT
cdr3_aa: CASSRPAGVSGNTIYF

v_call: TRBV15
clone_size: NA
j_call: TRBJ2-7
d_call: NA
cdr3_nt: TGTGCCACCAGCAGAGATCTACCTAGCGCCTCATCCTACGAGCAGTACTTC
cdr3_aa: CATSRDLPSASSYEQYF

v_call: TRBV7-9
clone_size: NA
j_call: TRBJ1-2
d_call: TRBD1
cdr3_nt: TGTGCCAGCAGCCGCACAGGGGACAGGGACTATGGCTACACCTTC
cdr3_aa: CASSRTGDRDYGYTF

v_call: TRBV6-1
clone_size: NA
j_call: TRBJ2-7
d_call: TRBD1
cdr3_nt: TGTGCCAGCAGTGAAGACGGGTGGGACAGGGGGCAAGGAGAGCAGTACTTC
cdr3_aa: CASSEDGWDRGQGEQYF

v_call: TRBV7-2
clone_size: NA
j_call: TRBJ1-5
d_call: NA
cdr3_nt: TGTGCCAGCGGAGGAACGGGGAATCAGCCCCAGCATTTT
cdr3_aa: CASGGTGNQPQHF

v_call: TRBV28
clone_size: NA
j_call: TRBJ2-2
d_call: TRBD1
cdr3_nt: TGTGCCAGCAGCTCGGACTTGACAGGGGGCAACACCGGGGAGCTGTTTTTT
cdr3_aa: CASSSDLTGGNTGELFF

v_call: TRBV6-4
clone_size: NA
j_call: TRBJ2-3
d_call: TRBD1
cdr3_nt: TGTGCCAGCCCGCAGGGACAGGGGGCTCCCTGCACAGATACGCAGTATTTT
cdr3_aa: CASPQGQGAPCTDTQYF

v_call: TRBV30
clone_size: NA
j_call: TRBJ2-7
d_call: TRBD1
cdr3_nt: TGTGCCTGGAGTAGGGACAGGCCTTACGAGCAGTACTTC
cdr3_aa: CAWSRDRPYEQYF

v_call: TRBV6-1
clone_size: NA
j_call: TRBJ2-7
d_call: TRBD1
cdr3_nt: TGTGCCAGCAATAAACAGGGGCGCCGCTACGAGCAGTACTTC
cdr3_aa: CASNKQGRRYEQYF

v_call: TRBV6-1
clone_size: NA
j_call: TRBJ1-1
d_call: NA
cdr3_nt: TGTGCCAGCAGTGAAATCGGTGACACTGAAGCTTTCTTT
cdr3_aa: CASSEIGDTEAFF

v_call: TRBV7-3
clone_size: NA
j_call: TRBJ2-2
d_call: NA
cdr3_nt: TGTGCCAGCAGCTTAGATTTGAGGGGGAGCACCGGGGAGCTGTTTTTT
cdr3_aa: CASSLDLRGSTGELFF

v_call: TRBV5-1
clone_size: once
j_call: TRBJ2-2
d_call: TRBD1
cdr3_nt: TGCGCCAGCAGCTCCGGGACAGTGAACACCGGGGAGCTGTTTTTT
cdr3_aa: CASSSGTVNTGELFF

v_call: TRBV6-5
clone_size: NA
j_call: TRBJ1-1
d_call: TRBD1
cdr3_nt: TGTGCCAGCAGTCATCGGACAGGGGACACTGAAGCTTTCTTT
cdr3_aa: CASSHRTGDTEAFF

v_call: TRBV11-2
clone_size: NA
j_call: TRBJ2-5
d_call: NA
cdr3_nt: TGTGCCAGCAGCTTAGGGAGGTCGGGAGAGACCCAGTACTTC
cdr3_aa: CASSLGRSGETQYF

v_call: TRBV28
clone_size: NA
j_call: TRBJ2-5
d_call: NA
cdr3_nt: TGTGCCAGCAGTTTCTCCTCCGTGCGGGAGACCCAGTACTTC
cdr3_aa: CASSFSSVRETQYF

v_call: TRBV7-9
clone_size: NA
j_call: TRBJ1-2
d_call: NA
cdr3_nt: TGTGCCAGCAGCTTAGGAGCTAACTATGGCTACACCTTC
cdr3_aa: CASSLGANYGYTF

v_call: TRBV28
clone_size: NA
j_call: TRBJ1-5
d_call: TRBD1
cdr3_nt: TGTGCCAGCAGTTTTTTGGGCCTTGGGACAGGGTTGGTCCAGCCCCAGCATTTT
cdr3_aa: CASSFLGLGTGLVQPQHF

v_call: TRBV5-1
clone_size: NA
j_call: TRBJ2-7
d_call: TRBD1
cdr3_nt: TGCGCCAGCAGCACGGGACAGACCTACGAGCAGTACTTC
cdr3_aa: CASSTGQTYEQYF

v_call: TRBV18
clone_size: NA
j_call: TRBJ2-7
d_call: TRBD1
cdr3_nt: TGTGCCAGCTCAAAAGAAGGGACAGGGGATGTGTTC
cdr3_aa: CASSKEGTGDVF

v_call: TRBV29-1
clone_size: NA
j_call: TRBJ2-3
d_call: NA
cdr3_nt: TGCAGCACTCCGGGACGGCAATCGAACACAGATACGCAGTATTTT
cdr3_aa: CSTPGRQSNTDTQYF

v_call: TRBV6-6
clone_size: NA
j_call: TRBJ2-7
d_call: NA
cdr3_nt: TGTGCCAGCAGTTACGGTAGGGTTGGTTACGAGCAGTACTTC
cdr3_aa: CASSYGRVGYEQYF

v_call: TRBV5-1
clone_size: NA
j_call: TRBJ1-2
d_call: TRBD1
cdr3_nt: TGCGCCAGCAGCTCCGGACAGGTCCGAGGCTACACCTTC
cdr3_aa: CASSSGQVRGYTF

v_call: TRBV20-1
clone_size: NA
j_call: TRBJ2-1
d_call: NA
cdr3_nt: TGCAGTGCTCTCCGATACAATGAGCAGTTCTTC
cdr3_aa: CSALRYNEQFF

v_call: TRBV19
clone_size: NA
j_call: TRBJ1-5
d_call: NA
cdr3_nt: TGTGCCAGTAGTGCCCTTTTCAGTTCCCAGCATTTT
cdr3_aa: CASSALFSSQHF

v_call: TRBV28
clone_size: NA
j_call: TRBJ1-2
d_call: NA
cdr3_nt: TGTGCCAGCCGAGACAGCTCCCTTCCTCATGGCTACACCTTC
cdr3_aa: CASRDSSLPHGYTF

v_call: TRBV29-1
clone_size: NA
j_call: TRBJ2-2
d_call: NA
cdr3_nt: TGCAGCGTCTCTCGCGCGGGCACCGGGGAGCTGTTTTTT
cdr3_aa: CSVSRAGTGELFF

v_call: TRBV5-6
clone_size: NA
j_call: TRBJ1-1
d_call: TRBD1
cdr3_nt: TGTGCCAGCAGCTTCCTCCGGGACAGGGGAAGTGCTGAAGCTTTCTTT
cdr3_aa: CASSFLRDRGSAEAFF

v_call: TRBV9
clone_size: NA
j_call: TRBJ2-5
d_call: NA
cdr3_nt: TGTGCCAGCAGCAAGCAGGGCCAAGAGACCCAGTACTTC
cdr3_aa: CASSKQGQETQYF

v_call: TRBV29-1
clone_size: NA
j_call: TRBJ2-7
d_call: NA
cdr3_nt: TGCAGCGTTGGCCCGGGTGACGAGCAGTACTTC
cdr3_aa: CSVGPGDEQYF

v_call: TRBV4-2
clone_size: NA
j_call: TRBJ2-2
d_call: TRBD2
cdr3_nt: TGTGCCAGCAGCCAAGCCACTAGCGGGGGAGGTAACACCGGGGAGCTGTTTTTT
cdr3_aa: CASSQATSGGGNTGELFF